This passage covers 8 T cell receptor beta chains from one sample sequenced in a study of early T cells in non-severe SARS-CoV-2 infection. TCRdb re-called the 5' RACE reads with MiXCR, one entry per CDR3 protein. The profile shows approximately 100,000 distinct CDR3 sequences, around 15% of them singletons. Sample: whole blood. The receptors shown here come from an adult who was a healthcare worker with PCR-confirmed SARS-CoV-2 infection or an uninfected control (not recorded which).

In its sample, this clonotype was seen a few times. This chain joins TRBV11-3 and TRBJ1-6, with TRBD1 matching over 9 bases. V shed 4 bases, J shed 9 bases, and the junction held 10 bases outside the gene matches. The CDR3 contains 16 residues. CDR1 is SGHNT and CDR2 is YENEEA in the germline V gene. The CDR3 region has the DNA TGTGCCAGCAGCTCCGGAGGCGCGGGACAGGGTTCACCCCTCCACTTT. Its translation: CASSSGGAGQGSPLHF.

This chain uses TRBV3-1 with TRBJ1-2; 7 nucleotides line up with TRBD1. The ends lost 3 bases at V and 0 bases at J; junction bases unmatched: 7. Germline CDR1 LGHDT, CDR2 YNNKEL (reference sequence). The length of the CDR3 is 16 residues. In nucleotides, the CDR3 is TGTGCCAGCAGCCATGGTCGGACAGGTACTAACTATGGCTACACCTTC. It specifies CASSHGRTGTNYGYTF.

This clonotype turned up a few times. This chain uses TRBV28 with TRBJ1-2; TRBD1 might be the D (5 bases). Germline loops: CDR1 MDHEN, CDR2 SYDVKM. The CDR3 consists of 15 residues. Trimming removed 5 bases at V and 2 bases at J, with 15 bases between. The CDR3, as DNA: TGTGCCAGCAGTCCCGGAGGGGAGGTGAACTATGGCTACACCTTC. Encoded protein: CASSPGGEVNYGYTF.

This clonotype came up a few times. The rearrangement joins TRBV7-6 to TRBJ2-2, with a possible D match to TRBD2 (5 bases). The CDR3 is made up of 14 amino acids. In germline, CDR1 is SGHVS, CDR2 FNYEAQ. V was cut by 5 bases and J by 8 bases, with 15 bases left in between. CDR3 sequence reads: CASSPGGSAGELFF. The CDR3 region has the DNA TGTGCCAGCAGCCCTGGAGGTTCAGCGGGGGAGCTGTTTTTT.

This clonotype has a handful of counts. This chain connects TRBV12-3 or TRBV12-4 to TRBJ1-2; D uncertain. V was clipped by 6 bases and J by 5 bases, with 10 bases between them. The CDR3 spans 12 residues. The CDR3 loop reads CASRRTEYGYTF. DNA of the CDR3: TGTGCCAGCAGGCGGACGGAATATGGCTACACCTTC.

In this sample, this clonotype turned up a few times. The V gene is TRBV10-3, the J gene TRBJ1-2; D gene uncertain. The germline V gene encodes CDR1 ENHRY and CDR2 SYGVKD. V lost 4 bases, J lost 4 bases, and 13 bases lay in between. The CDR3 contains 14 residues. The CDR3 loop is CAISVDEYSYGYTF. CDR3 nucleotides: TGTGCCATCAGTGTGGACGAGTATTCCTATGGCTACACCTTC.

There are a few counts of this clonotype. The V gene is TRBV10-3, the J gene TRBJ1-2; D remains unclear. V was clipped by 2 bases and J by 8 bases, with 12 bases between them. This CDR3 has 13 amino acids. The V gene's germline CDR1 is ENHRY and CDR2 SYGVKD. The CDR3 DNA follows: TGTGCCATCAGTGAGGCCTCACAGTGGGGCTACACCTTC. Translation: CAISEASQWGYTF.

This sequence joins TRBV12-3 or TRBV12-4 and TRBJ2-1; 7 positions match TRBD1. The CDR3 spans 11 residues. Trimming cost V 7 bases and J 7 bases; bases outside gene matches: 1. The DNA for the CDR3 is TGTGCCAGCACCAGGGGGAATGAGCAGTTCTTC. Its protein product is CASTRGNEQFF.